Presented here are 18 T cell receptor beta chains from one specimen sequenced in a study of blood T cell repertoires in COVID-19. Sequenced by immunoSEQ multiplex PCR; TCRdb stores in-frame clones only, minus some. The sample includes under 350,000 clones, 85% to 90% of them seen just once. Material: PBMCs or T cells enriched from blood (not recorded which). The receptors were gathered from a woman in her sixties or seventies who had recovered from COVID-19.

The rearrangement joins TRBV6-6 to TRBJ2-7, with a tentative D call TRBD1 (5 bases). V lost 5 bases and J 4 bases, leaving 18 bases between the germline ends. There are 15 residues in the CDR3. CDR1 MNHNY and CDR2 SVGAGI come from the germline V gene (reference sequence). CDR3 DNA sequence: TGTGCCAGCAGTCCCCCCCACCTTGACAGTTACGAGCAGTACTTC. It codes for CASSPPHLDSYEQYF.

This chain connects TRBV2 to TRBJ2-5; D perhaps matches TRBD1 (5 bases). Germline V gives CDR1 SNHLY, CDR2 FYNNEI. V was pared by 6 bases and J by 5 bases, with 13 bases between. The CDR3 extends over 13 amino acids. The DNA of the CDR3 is TGTGCCAGCAGCTGGACATTGGGGGAGACCCAGTACTTC. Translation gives CASSWTLGETQYF.

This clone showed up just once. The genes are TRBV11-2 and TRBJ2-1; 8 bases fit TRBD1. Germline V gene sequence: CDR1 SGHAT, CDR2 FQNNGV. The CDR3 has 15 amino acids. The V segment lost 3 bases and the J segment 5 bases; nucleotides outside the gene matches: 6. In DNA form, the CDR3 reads TGTGCCAGCAGCTTGTCGGGACAGGCAAACAATGAGCAGTTCTTC. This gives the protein CASSLSGQANNEQFF.

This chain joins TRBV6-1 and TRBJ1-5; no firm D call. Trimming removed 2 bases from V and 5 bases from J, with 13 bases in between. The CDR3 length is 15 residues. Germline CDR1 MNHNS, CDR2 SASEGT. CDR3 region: CASSENSRLYQPQHF. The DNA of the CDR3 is TGTGCCAGCAGTGAAAACTCTCGTCTGTATCAGCCCCAGCATTTT.

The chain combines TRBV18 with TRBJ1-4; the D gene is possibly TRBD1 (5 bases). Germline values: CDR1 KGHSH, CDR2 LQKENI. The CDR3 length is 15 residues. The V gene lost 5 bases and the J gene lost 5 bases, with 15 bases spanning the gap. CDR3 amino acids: CASSWAGTQNEKLFF. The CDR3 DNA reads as TGTGCCAGCTCATGGGCGGGGACCCAGAATGAAAAACTGTTTTTT.

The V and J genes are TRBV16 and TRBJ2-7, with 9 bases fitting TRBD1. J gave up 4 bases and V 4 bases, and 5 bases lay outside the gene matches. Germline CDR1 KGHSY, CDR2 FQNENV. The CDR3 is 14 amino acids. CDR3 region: CASSLNRGPYEQYF. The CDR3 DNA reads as TGTGCCAGCAGCCTTAACAGGGGGCCGTACGAGCAGTACTTC.

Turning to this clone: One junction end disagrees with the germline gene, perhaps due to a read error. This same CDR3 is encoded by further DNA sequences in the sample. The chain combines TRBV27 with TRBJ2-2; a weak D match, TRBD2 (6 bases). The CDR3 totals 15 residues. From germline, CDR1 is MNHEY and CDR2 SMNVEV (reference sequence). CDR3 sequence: CASSSGGQNTGELFF. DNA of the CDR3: TGTGCCAGCAGTTCTGGAGGGCAGAACACTGGGGAGCTGTTTTTT.

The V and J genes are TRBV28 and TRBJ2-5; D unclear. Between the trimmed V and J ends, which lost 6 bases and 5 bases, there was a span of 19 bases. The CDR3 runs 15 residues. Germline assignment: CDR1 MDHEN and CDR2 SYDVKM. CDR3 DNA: TGTGCCAGCAGCCCCGATTTGGCGGCAACGGAGACCCAGTACTTC. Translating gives CASSPDLAATETQYF.

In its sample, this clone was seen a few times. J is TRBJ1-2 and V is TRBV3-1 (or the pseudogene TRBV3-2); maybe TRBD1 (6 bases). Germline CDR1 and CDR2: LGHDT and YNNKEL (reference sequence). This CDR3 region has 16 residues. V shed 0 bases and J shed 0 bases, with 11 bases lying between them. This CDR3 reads CASSQDLGHANYGYTF. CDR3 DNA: TGTGCCAGCAGCCAAGATCTGGGACACGCTAACTATGGCTACACCTTC.

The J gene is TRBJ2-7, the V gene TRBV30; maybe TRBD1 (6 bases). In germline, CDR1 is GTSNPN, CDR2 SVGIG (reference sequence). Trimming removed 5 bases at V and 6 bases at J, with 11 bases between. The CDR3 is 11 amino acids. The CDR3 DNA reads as TGTGCCTGGGCAACAGGGCCCGAGCAGTACTTC. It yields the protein CAWATGPEQYF.

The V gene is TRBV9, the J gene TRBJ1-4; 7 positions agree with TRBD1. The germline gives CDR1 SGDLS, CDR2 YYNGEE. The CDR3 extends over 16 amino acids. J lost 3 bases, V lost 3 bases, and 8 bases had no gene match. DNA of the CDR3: TGTGCCAGCAGCGCCCAAAGGGGACAGTCTAATGAAAAACTGTTTTTT. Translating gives CASSAQRGQSNEKLFF.

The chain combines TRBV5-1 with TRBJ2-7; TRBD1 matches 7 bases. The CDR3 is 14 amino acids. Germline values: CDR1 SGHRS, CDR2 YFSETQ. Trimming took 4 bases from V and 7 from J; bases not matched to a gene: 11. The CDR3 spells CASSDRQGTEEQYF. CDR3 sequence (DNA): TGCGCCAGCAGCGATCGACAGGGCACAGAAGAGCAGTACTTC.

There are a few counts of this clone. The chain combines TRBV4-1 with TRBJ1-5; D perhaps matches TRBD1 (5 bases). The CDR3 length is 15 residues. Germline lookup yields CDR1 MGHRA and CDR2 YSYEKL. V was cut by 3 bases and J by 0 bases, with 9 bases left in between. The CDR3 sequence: CASSHPDSSNQPQHF. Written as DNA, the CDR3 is TGCGCCAGCAGCCATCCTGACAGTAGCAATCAGCCCCAGCATTTT.

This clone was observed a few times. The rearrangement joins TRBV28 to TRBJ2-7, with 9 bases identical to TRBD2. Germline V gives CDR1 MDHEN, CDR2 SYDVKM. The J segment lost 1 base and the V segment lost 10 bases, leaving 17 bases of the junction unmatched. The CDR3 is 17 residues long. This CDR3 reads CAIQGNSGSEGSYEQYF. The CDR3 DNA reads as TGTGCCATCCAGGGCAATAGCGGGAGTGAGGGGTCCTACGAGCAGTACTTC.

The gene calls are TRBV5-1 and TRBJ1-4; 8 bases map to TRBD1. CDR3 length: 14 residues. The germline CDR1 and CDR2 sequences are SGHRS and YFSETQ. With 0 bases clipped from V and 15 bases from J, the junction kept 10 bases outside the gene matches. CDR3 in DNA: TGCGCCAGCAGCTTGGCAGAGGGGACAGGTTCGATGTTTTTT. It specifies CASSLAEGTGSMFF.

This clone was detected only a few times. The CDR3 region has the DNA TGTGCCAGCAGGAAAAATCTAGACTCCTACAATGAGCAGTTCTTC. Protein: CASRKNLDSYNEQFF. This sequence joins TRBV6-4 and TRBJ2-1; no clear D gene. Germline lookup yields CDR1 MRHNA and CDR2 SNTAGT. The germline V and J ends were trimmed by 6 bases and 0 bases, with 12 bases remaining between them. This CDR3 contains 15 residues.

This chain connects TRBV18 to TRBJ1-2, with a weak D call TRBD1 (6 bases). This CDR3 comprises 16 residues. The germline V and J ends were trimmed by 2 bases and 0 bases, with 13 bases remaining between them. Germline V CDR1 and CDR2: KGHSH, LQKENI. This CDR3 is CASSPRRTAPNYGYTF. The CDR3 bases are TGTGCCAGCTCACCAAGGAGGACAGCACCTAACTATGGCTACACCTTC.

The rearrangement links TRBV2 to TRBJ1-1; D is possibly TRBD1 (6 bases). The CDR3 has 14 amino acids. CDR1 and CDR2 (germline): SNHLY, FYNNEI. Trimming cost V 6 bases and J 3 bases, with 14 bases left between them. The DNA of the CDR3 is TGTGCCAGCAGGGTCTCAGGGGTCGACACTGAAGCTTTCTTT. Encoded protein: CASRVSGVDTEAFF.